The 21 T cell receptor beta chains reported below all come from one sample, sequenced in a study of T cell responses to AZD1222 COVID-19 vaccine (dated by TCRdb to the early 2020s). Receptor amplification or capture employed the immunoSEQ multiplex PCR assay. TCRdb holds this immuneACCESS table with in-frame rearrangements only. Some clones are missing; in checked studies, unresolved V genes explain under half, and the rest has no known cause. The sample profile shows 100,000 to 150,000 clones; about nine tenths of them were found once. About a fifth of the sample goes to the ten largest clones. The sample's time point label is to be understood as: baseline before first vaccination. Sequenced here: peripheral blood, sampled on day 0 of AZD1222 vaccination. These TCRs come from an adult in good health.

The rearrangement links TRBV3-1 (or the pseudogene TRBV3-2) to TRBJ2-3; 15 nucleotides agree with TRBD2. The CDR3 contains 18 residues. Germline V lookup: CDR1 LGHDT, CDR2 YNNKEL (reference sequence). Trimming cost V 4 bases and J 2 bases; bases outside gene matches: 7. The CDR3 DNA reads as TGTGCCAGCAGCCGAGGCCGGACTAGCGGGGGGGTCACAGATACGCAGTATTTT. Protein product: CASSRGRTSGGVTDTQYF.

This chain links TRBV3-1 (or the pseudogene TRBV3-2) with TRBJ1-2; D may be TRBD1 (5 bases). V was pared by 10 bases and J by 8 bases, with 11 bases between. Germline V gene sequence: CDR1 LGHDT, CDR2 YNNKEL (reference sequence). This CDR3 is 10 amino acids long. The CDR3 spells CATGADGYTF. The CDR3 bases are TGTGCCACTGGGGCAGACGGCTACACCTTC.

This rearrangement joins TRBV12-3 or TRBV12-4 to TRBJ1-1; unclear D gene. The CDR3 sequence is 13 residues long. V gave up 4 bases and J gave up 4 bases, with 10 bases separating them. The CDR3 loop is CASSSKGFTEAFF. Here the CDR3 DNA reads TGTGCCAGCAGTTCTAAGGGTTTCACTGAAGCTTTCTTT.

DNA of the CDR3: TGTGCCAGCAGCGCCTTCGGAAACGAGCAGTACTTC. It specifies CASSAFGNEQYF. The chain recombines TRBV7-9 with TRBJ2-7; D not resolved. Trimming removed 5 bases at V and 5 bases at J, with 10 bases between. Germline V lookup: CDR1 SEHNR, CDR2 FQNEAQ (reference sequence). CDR3 length equals 12 residues. Using reference TRBV7-9 and TRBJ2-7 for the parts outside the CDR3, the full variable domain is DTGVSQNPRHKITKRGQNVTFRCDPISEHNRLYWYRQTLGQGPEFLTYFQNEAQLEKSRLLSDRFSAERPKGSFSTLEIQRTEQGDSAMYLCASSAFGNEQYFGPGTRLTVT.

The rearrangement links TRBV18 to TRBJ1-4; 7 nucleotides align to TRBD1. With V trimmed by 3 bases and J by 10 bases, 11 bases remained unmatched. The CDR3 loop spans 15 amino acids. Germline CDR1 reads KGHSH; CDR2 reads LQKENI. The CDR3 nucleotides read TGTGCCAGCTCACCCCCGGGGAGACAGGGAGGAAAACTGTTTTTT. Translation: CASSPPGRQGGKLFF.

The chain links TRBV3-1 (or the pseudogene TRBV3-2) to TRBJ2-4; perhaps D is TRBD1 or TRBD2 (6 bases each). Between the trimmed V and J ends, which lost 0 bases and 2 bases, there was a span of 14 bases. CDR3 length: 17 amino acids. The germline CDR1 and CDR2 sequences are LGHDT and YNNKEL (reference sequence). CDR3 region: CASSQDLGGDTKNIQYF. In DNA, the CDR3 is TGTGCCAGCAGCCAAGATTTGGGGGGCGATACCAAAAACATTCAGTACTTC.

The chain has TRBV2 and TRBJ1-5, with D unclear. Trimming shortened V by 6 bases and J by 4 bases, and 19 bases separated the two germline ends. Germline lookup yields CDR1 SNHLY and CDR2 FYNNEI. This CDR3 has 16 amino acids. The chain's CDR3 is CASRPSPESLNQPQHF. The CDR3, as DNA: TGTGCCAGCAGACCATCCCCGGAGAGCCTTAATCAGCCCCAGCATTTT.

The CDR3 coding sequence is TGCGCCAGCAGCCAGGGGTTGGAGACCCAGTACTTC. This encodes CASSQGLETQYF. The rearrangement uses TRBV4-1 and TRBJ2-5, with D unclear. CDR3 length: 12 residues. V dropped 3 bases and J dropped 5 bases, with 7 bases sitting between them. Germline V lookup: CDR1 MGHRA, CDR2 YSYEKL.

The genes are TRBV9 and TRBJ1-4; tentative D call: TRBD1 (5 bases). Trimming took 3 bases from V and 5 from J, leaving 17 bases between them. Per germline, CDR1 SGDLS and CDR2 YYNGEE. CDR3 length: 16 residues. CDR3 amino acids: CASSGGWGDPNEKLFF. The CDR3 DNA is TGTGCCAGCAGCGGGGGTTGGGGGGACCCAAATGAAAAACTGTTTTTT.

This rearrangement joins TRBV12-3 or TRBV12-4 to TRBJ2-7; D unresolved. CDR3 size: 12 residues. Trimming shortened V by 3 bases and J by 2 bases, and 5 bases separated the two germline ends. In DNA form, the CDR3 reads TGTGCCAGCAGTTTTTGGGCCTACGAGCAGTACTTC. Its translation: CASSFWAYEQYF.

V and J are TRBV28 and TRBJ2-1; D unclear. The V and J ends lost 4 bases and 5 bases respectively, with 3 bases between them. Germline-derived CDR1 and CDR2 are MDHEN and SYDVKM. CDR3 size: 11 residues. Written as DNA, the CDR3 is TGTGCCAGCAGTTCCAACAATGAGCAGTTCTTC. Translation: CASSSNNEQFF.

The V gene is TRBV6-5, the J gene TRBJ2-7; 7 bases match TRBD1. CDR1 is MNHEY and CDR2 is SVGAGI in the germline V gene. The CDR3 is 15 amino acids. V shed 4 bases, J shed 6 bases, and the junction held 12 bases outside the gene matches. CDR3 loop: CASSSPDRPLGEQYF. CDR3 DNA: TGTGCCAGCAGTTCCCCGGACAGGCCCCTGGGCGAGCAGTACTTC.

The chain joins TRBV7-6 to TRBJ1-1, with no clear D. Trimming took 6 bases from V and 0 from J, leaving 11 bases between them. The CDR3 totals 14 residues. Germline V gives CDR1 SGHVS, CDR2 FNYEAQ. CDR3 nucleotide sequence: TGTGCCAGCAGACCATCCTCATTGAACACTGAAGCTTTCTTT. This translates into CASRPSSLNTEAFF.

The rearrangement joins TRBV18 to TRBJ2-1, with TRBD1 matching over 9 bases. The germline V gene has CDR1 KGHSH and CDR2 LQKENI. The length of the CDR3 is 16 residues. The V and J ends lost 0 bases and 8 bases, in that order; junction bases with no gene match: 8. As DNA, the CDR3 is TGTGCCAGCTCACCACCCGGGCACAGGGGGCTGGATGAGCAGTTCTTC. Translated, it gives CASSPPGHRGLDEQFF.

The V and J genes are TRBV5-6 and TRBJ2-7, with D possibly being TRBD1 or TRBD2 (5 bases each). This CDR3 region has 13 residues. V lost 5 bases to trimming and J lost 1 base, with 10 bases between them. Germline values: CDR1 SGHDT, CDR2 YYEEEE. This chain's CDR3 is CASSWGFSYEQYF. The DNA of the CDR3 is TGTGCCAGCAGTTGGGGGTTTTCCTACGAGCAGTACTTC.

V is TRBV7-2 and J is TRBJ2-3, with D possibly matching TRBD2 (6 bases). Per the germline V gene, CDR1 is SGHTA and CDR2 is FQGNSA. This CDR3 region has 16 residues. Trimming stripped 3 bases from V and 1 base from J, with 14 bases between. This CDR3 is CASSLSDYLRTDTQYF. CDR3 bases: TGTGCCAGCAGCTTGTCGGACTACCTACGCACAGATACGCAGTATTTT. Drawing the rest from reference TRBV7-2 and TRBJ2-3, the complete variable domain is GAGVSQSPSNKVTEKGKDVELRCDPISGHTALYWYRQSLGQGLEFLIYFQGNSAPDKSGLPSDRFSAERTGGSVSTLTIQRTQQEDSAVYLCASSLSDYLRTDTQYFGPGTRLTVL.

This clone occurred once. The rearrangement joins TRBV5-5 to TRBJ2-5, with TRBD2 matching over 10 bases. CDR3 length: 16 amino acids. Germline V gene sequence: CDR1 SGHKS, CDR2 YYEKEE (reference sequence). V lost 3 bases and J lost 1; bases outside the gene matches: 6. CDR3: CASSSLAGAFQETQYF. The CDR3 DNA reads as TGTGCCAGCAGCTCCCTAGCGGGGGCTTTCCAAGAGACCCAGTACTTC.

V is TRBV7-3 and J is TRBJ2-2; D not certain. The V and J ends lost 5 bases and 7 bases respectively, with 8 bases between them. CDR3 length: 12 residues. Germline-derived CDR1 and CDR2 are SGHTA and FQGTGA. DNA for the CDR3: TGTGCCAGCAGCCGACCAGGCGGGGAGCTGTTTTTT. It codes for CASSRPGGELFF.

The genes are TRBV29-1 and TRBJ2-1; 7 bases map to TRBD2. There are 16 residues in the CDR3. CDR1 is SQVTM, CDR2 ANQGSEA, per germline. Trimming took 8 bases from V and 1 from J; bases not matched to a gene: 14. In DNA form, the CDR3 reads TGCAGCCCCATCCTATGGGGAGGGACGTCCTACAATGAGCAGTTCTTC. This codes for CSPILWGGTSYNEQFF.

The gene calls are TRBV5-1 and TRBJ2-3; TRBD2 matches 11 bases. Germline V gene data show CDR1 as SGHRS and CDR2 as YFSETQ. J was trimmed by 2 bases and V by 3 bases; bases with no gene match: 5. The CDR3 runs to 16 residues. CDR3 in DNA: TGCGCCAGCAGCTCGGAACTAGCGGGGGACACAGATACGCAGTATTTT. This codes for CASSSELAGDTDTQYF.

The chain employs TRBV18 and TRBJ1-2; D unclear. V gave up 2 bases and J gave up 8 bases, with 3 bases separating them. Germline CDR1 and CDR2: KGHSH and LQKENI. The CDR3 length is 10 residues. The CDR3 nucleotides are TGTGCCAGCTCACCAGAGGGCTACACCTTC. The encoded protein is CASSPEGYTF.